A single T cell receptor beta chain is shown here with its context. The antigen is unknown. These data belong to a study of vaccination effects on CD4 cells after COVID-19. Overall study findings and caveats: Infection-derived and vaccine-derived clones contracted markedly late after vaccination.

The method was immunoSEQ multiplex PCR; TCRdb's version includes in-frame clones alone and lacks a portion of them. The sample shows 25,000 to 35,000 clones, roughly 80% of them seen only once. Trimming took off 5 bases at V and 4 bases at J, with 9 bases between the two ends. Per the germline V gene, CDR1 is SEHNR and CDR2 is FQNEAQ (reference sequence). This CDR3 spans 14 amino acids. ViraFEST used viral peptide pools to expand antigen-specific CD4+ T cells before sequencing. Around day 10 of culture, CD4+ T cells were separated out. Participants received two doses of either the BNT162b2 or mRNA-1273 vaccine.

V usage is TRBV7-9 and J usage is TRBJ2-6; D unresolved. The sample consisted of CD4+ T cells from PBMCs cultured with HCoV-229E spike peptides, taken after COVID-19 vaccination. The sequence was collected from a human donor who received a COVID-19 vaccine. In nucleotides, the CDR3 is TGTGCCAGCAGCATGAGTCGCGGGGCCAACGTCCTGACTTTC. Translation gives CASSMSRGANVLTF.